This T cell receptor (beta chain) was sequenced in a study of OX40 agonist ivuxolimab in advanced cancers. Profiled with immunoSEQ multiplex PCR; TCRdb holds only in-frame clones, not every one. The repertoire holds under 55,000 clones, with approximately 87% as singletons. Germline CDR1 reads MNHEY; CDR2 reads SVGAGI. V lost 6 bases and J 5 bases, leaving 13 bases between the germline ends. The CDR3 loop spans 13 amino acids. This clonotype was sampled from an adult with an advanced solid tumor such as melanoma, head and neck, liver or kidney cancer. The chain combines TRBV6-5 with TRBJ2-5, with TRBD1 as a possible D gene (6 bases). This material consisted of CD4+ or CD8+ T cells sorted from blood, taken in a trial of the OX40 agonist ivuxolimab. The CDR3 DNA is TGTGCCAGCAGGGAGACAGGCCAGGAGACCCAGTACTTC. This sequence encodes CASRETGQETQYF.